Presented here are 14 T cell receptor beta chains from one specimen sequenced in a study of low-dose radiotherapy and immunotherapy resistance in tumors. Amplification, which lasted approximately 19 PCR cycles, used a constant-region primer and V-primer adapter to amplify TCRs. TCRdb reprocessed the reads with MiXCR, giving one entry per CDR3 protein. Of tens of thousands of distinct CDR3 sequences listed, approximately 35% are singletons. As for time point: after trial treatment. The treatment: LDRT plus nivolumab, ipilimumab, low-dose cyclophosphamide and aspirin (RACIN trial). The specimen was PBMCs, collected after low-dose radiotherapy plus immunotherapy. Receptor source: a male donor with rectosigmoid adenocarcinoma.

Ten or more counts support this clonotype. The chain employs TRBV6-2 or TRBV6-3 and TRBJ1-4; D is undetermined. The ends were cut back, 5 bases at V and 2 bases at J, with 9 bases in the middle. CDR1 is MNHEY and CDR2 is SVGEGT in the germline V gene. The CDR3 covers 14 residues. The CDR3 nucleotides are TGTGCCAGCAGTCTTGGAGGGACTAATGAAAAACTGTTTTTT. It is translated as CASSLGGTNEKLFF.

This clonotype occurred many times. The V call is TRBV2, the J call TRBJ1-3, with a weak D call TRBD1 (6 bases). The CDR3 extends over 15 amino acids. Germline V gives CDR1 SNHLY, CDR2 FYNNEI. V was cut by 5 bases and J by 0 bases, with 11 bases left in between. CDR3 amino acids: CASSSQTGSGNTIYF. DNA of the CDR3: TGTGCCAGCAGTTCTCAGACAGGCTCTGGAAACACCATATATTTT.

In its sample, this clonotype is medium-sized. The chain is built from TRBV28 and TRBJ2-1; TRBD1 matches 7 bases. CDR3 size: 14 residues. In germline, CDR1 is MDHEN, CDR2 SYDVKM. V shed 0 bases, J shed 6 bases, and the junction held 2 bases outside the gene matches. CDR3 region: CASSLWGQINEQFF. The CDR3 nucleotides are TGTGCCAGCAGTTTATGGGGACAGATCAATGAGCAGTTCTTC.

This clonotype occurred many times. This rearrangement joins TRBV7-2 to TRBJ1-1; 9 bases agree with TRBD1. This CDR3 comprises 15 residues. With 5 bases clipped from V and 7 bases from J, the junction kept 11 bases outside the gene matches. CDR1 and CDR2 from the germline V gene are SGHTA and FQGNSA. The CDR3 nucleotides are TGTGCCAGCAGCCCGCCGGGACAGGGATTCGATGAAGCTTTCTTT. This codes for CASSPPGQGFDEAFF.

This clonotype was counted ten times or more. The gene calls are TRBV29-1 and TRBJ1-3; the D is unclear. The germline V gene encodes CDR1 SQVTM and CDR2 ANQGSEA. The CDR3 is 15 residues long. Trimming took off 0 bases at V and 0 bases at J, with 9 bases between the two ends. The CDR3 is CSVEETTSSGNTIYF. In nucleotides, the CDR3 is TGCAGCGTTGAAGAGACCACGAGCTCTGGAAACACCATATATTTT.

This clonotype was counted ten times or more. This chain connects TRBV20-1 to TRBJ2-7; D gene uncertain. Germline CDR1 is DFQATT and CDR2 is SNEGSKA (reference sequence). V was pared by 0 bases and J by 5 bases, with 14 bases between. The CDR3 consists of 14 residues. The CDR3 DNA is TGCAGTGCTAGAGATGGAGTTACCCGCGACGAGCAGTACTTC. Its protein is CSARDGVTRDEQYF.

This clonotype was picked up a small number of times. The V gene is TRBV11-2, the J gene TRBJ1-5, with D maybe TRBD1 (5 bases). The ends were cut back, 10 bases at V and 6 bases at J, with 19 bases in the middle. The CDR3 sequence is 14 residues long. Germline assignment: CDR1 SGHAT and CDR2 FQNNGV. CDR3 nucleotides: TGTGCCACCCTCGTAGGGGCGAATAGTCAGCCCCAGCATTTT. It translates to CATLVGANSQPQHF.

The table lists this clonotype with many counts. The CDR3 sequence: CSARGKYRVYGTEAFF. CDR3 DNA: TGCAGTGCTAGAGGAAAATACAGGGTTTACGGCACTGAAGCTTTCTTT. The V and J genes are TRBV20-1 and TRBJ1-1; maybe TRBD1 (6 bases). V lost 1 base to trimming and J lost 4 bases, with 19 bases between them. The CDR3 totals 16 residues. Germline V CDR1 and CDR2: DFQATT, SNEGSKA (reference sequence).

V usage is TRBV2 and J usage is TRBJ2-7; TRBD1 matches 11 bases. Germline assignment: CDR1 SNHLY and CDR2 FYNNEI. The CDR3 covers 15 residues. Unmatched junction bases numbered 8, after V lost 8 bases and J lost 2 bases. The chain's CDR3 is CASDPGQGAAYEQYF. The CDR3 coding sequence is TGTGCCAGCGACCCAGGACAGGGGGCCGCCTACGAGCAGTACTTC.

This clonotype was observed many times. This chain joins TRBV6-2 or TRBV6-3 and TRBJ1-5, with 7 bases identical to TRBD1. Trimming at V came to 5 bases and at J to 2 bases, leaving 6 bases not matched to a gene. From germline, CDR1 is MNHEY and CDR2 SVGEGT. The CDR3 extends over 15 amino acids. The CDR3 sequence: CASSPTGVGNQPQHF. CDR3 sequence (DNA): TGTGCCAGCAGTCCCACAGGGGTGGGCAATCAGCCCCAGCATTTT.

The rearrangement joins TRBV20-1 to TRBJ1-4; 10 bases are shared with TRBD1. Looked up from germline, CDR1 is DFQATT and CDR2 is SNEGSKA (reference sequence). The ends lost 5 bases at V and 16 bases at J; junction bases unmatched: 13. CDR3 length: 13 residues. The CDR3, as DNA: TGCAGTGCTGCCGGGACAGGGGCACCAAGCACGTTTTTT. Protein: CSAAGTGAPSTFF.

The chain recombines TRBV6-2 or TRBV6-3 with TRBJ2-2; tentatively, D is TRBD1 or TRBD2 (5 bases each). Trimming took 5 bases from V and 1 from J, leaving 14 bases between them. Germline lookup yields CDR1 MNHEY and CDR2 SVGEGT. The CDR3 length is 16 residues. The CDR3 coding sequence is TGTGCCAGCAGTCTAGGGACGGCCGAGAACACCGGGGAGCTGTTTTTT. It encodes CASSLGTAENTGELFF.

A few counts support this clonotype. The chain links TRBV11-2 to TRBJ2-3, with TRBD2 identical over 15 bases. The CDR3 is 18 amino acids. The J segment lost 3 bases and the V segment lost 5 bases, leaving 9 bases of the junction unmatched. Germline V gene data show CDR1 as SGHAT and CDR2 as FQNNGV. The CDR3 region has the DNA TGTGCCAGCAGCCGGACTAGCGGGGGGGCCGGGGGAACAGATACGCAGTATTTT. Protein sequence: CASSRTSGGAGGTDTQYF.

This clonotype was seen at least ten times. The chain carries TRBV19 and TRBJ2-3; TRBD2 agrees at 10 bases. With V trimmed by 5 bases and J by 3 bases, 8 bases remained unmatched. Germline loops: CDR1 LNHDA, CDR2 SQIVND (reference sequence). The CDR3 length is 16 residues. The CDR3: CASSPLAGALTDTQYF. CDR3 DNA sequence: TGTGCCAGTAGTCCTCTAGCGGGGGCCTTAACAGATACGCAGTATTTT.